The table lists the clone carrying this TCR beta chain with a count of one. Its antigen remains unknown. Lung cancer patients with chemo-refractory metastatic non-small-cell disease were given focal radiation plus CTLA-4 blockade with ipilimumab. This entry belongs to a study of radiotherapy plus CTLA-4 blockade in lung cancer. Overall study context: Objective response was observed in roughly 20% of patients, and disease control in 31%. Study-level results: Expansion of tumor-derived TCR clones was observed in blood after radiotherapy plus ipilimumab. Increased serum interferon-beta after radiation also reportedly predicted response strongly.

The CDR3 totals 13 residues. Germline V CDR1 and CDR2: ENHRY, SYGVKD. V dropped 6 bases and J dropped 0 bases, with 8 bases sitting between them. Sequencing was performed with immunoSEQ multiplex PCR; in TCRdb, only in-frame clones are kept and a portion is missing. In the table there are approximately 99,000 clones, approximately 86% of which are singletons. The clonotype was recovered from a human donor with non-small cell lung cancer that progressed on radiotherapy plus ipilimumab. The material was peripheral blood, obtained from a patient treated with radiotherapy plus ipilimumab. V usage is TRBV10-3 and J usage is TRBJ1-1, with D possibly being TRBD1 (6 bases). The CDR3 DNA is TGTGCCATCAGCAGGGGTTTGAACACTGAAGCTTTCTTT. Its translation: CAISRGLNTEAFF.